This TCR beta chain is drawn from a study of blood T cell repertoires in COVID-19. Study context: Material from acute and convalescent COVID-19 was sourced from the United States, Italy and Spain.

The method was immunoSEQ multiplex PCR; TCRdb's version includes in-frame clones alone and lacks a portion of them. The repertoire holds roughly 52,000 clones, with around 88% as singletons. What was sequenced was peripheral blood. The TCR sequence derives from a human donor in a cohort sampled during active COVID-19.

The CDR3 reads CAISETGGSQPQHF. CDR3 DNA: TGTGCCATCAGCGAGACAGGGGGCAGTCAGCCCCAGCATTTT. The gene calls are TRBV10-3 and TRBJ1-5, with 10 nucleotides matching TRBD1. Germline values: CDR1 ENHRY, CDR2 SYGVKD. Unmatched junction bases numbered 5, after V lost 6 bases and J lost 6 bases. The CDR3 runs to 14 residues.